What follows describes a single TCR beta chain. No antigen is known for it. RNA transcripts served as the template for amplifying TCR beta CDR3 regions. Carried out on the TCR CDR3, a first-round RT-PCR used the HTBI primer set. MiXCR, run by TCRdb on the multiplex PCR reads, gives a single entry per CDR3 protein. In the table there are more than 550,000 distinct CDR3 sequences, 45% of which are singletons. The J segment lost 0 bases and the V segment lost 2 bases, leaving 6 bases of the junction unmatched. The germline V gene has CDR1 SQVTM and CDR2 ANQGSEA. This CDR3 is 15 amino acids long. These data are taken from a study of T cells in Graves' hyperthyroidism and ophthalmopathy. Points from the study as a whole: Blood also contained most expanded thyroid clonotypes above 0.001. The authors' 13 V-J model separated ophthalmopathy from stable hyperthyroidism. For ophthalmopathy, model prediction preceded onset by a median around six months.

Clinical symptoms, serum thyroxine, TRAb, thyroid ultrasound and orbital computed tomography informed diagnoses. This TCR came from an adult man with Graves' disease, either hyperthyroidism or ophthalmopathy (not recorded which). The chain employs TRBV29-1 and TRBJ1-1; TRBD1 matches at 7 bases. The sample taken for sequencing was peripheral blood or thyroid tissue (not recorded which). CDR3 loop: CSVETGVSMNTEAFF. The CDR3 coding sequence is TGCAGCGTTGAAACAGGGGTATCCATGAACACTGAAGCTTTCTTT. The full variable domain, with the rest looked up from reference TRBV29-1 and TRBJ1-1, is SAVISQKPSRDICQRGTSLTIQCQVDSQVTMMFWYRQQPGQSLTLIATANQGSEATYESGFVIDKFPISRPNLTFSTLTVSNMSPEDSSIYLCSVETGVSMNTEAFFGQGTRLTVV.